The 2 T cell receptor beta chains below all came from one sample that was sequenced in a study of shared clonotypes between healthy human individuals. Terminally differentiated effector memory CD45RA+ cells were excluded from the naive CD8 cells, which were CD45RO-negative and positively selected for CCR7. Measured with immunoSEQ multiplex PCR; TCRdb has only the in-frame clones, and not every one. The data show roughly 2.1 million clones, around 93% seen once. The sample comprised naive CD8+ T cells from PBMCs. These receptors were obtained from a man between 18 and 35 years old in good health. Some clones in this sample may be carry-over from other donors' samples.

CDR3: CASSFGTGGTYEQYF. In DNA form, the CDR3 reads TGTGCCAGCAGCTTCGGGACAGGGGGGACCTACGAGCAGTACTTC. J is TRBJ2-7 and V is TRBV9; 11 bases line up with TRBD1. Germline V gives CDR1 SGDLS, CDR2 YYNGEE. The CDR3 consists of 15 residues. V was pared by 4 bases and J by 2 bases, with 5 bases of the junction left unmatched.

The rearrangement joins TRBV29-1 to TRBJ2-1, with 7 positions matching TRBD2. The CDR3 is 16 amino acids. The germline V gene encodes CDR1 SQVTM and CDR2 ANQGSEA. Trimming took 4 bases from V and 0 from J; bases not matched to a gene: 9. CDR3 nucleotides: TGCAGCGTTGTGGGGGAGCGGGAAAGCTCCTACAATGAGCAGTTCTTC. Its protein product is CSVVGERESSYNEQFF.